The 16 T cell receptor beta chains below were found in one sample sequenced in a study of blood T cell repertoires in COVID-19. Generated by immunoSEQ multiplex PCR, the TCRdb table keeps only in-frame clones and is missing some. The sample contains about 170,000 clones, around 85% of which appear only once. The sample comprised peripheral blood. All receptors derive from a human donor with acute or convalescent COVID-19. The donor label of this sample is uncertain.

Only a few counts were recorded for this clone. The chain combines TRBV3-1 (or the pseudogene TRBV3-2) with TRBJ1-2, with a possible D match to TRBD1 (5 bases). This CDR3 has 13 residues. Germline-derived CDR1 and CDR2 are LGHDT and YNNKEL (reference sequence). With 1 base removed from V and 7 bases from J, the gap between germline ends came to 10 bases. The CDR3 sequence: CASSQGGRGGYTF. The CDR3 nucleotides are TGTGCCAGCAGCCAAGGGGGGAGGGGTGGCTACACCTTC.

This clone has only a few counts. This chain connects TRBV6-6 to TRBJ2-1; tentative D call: TRBD1 (6 bases). This CDR3 has 14 amino acids. In germline, CDR1 is MNHNY, CDR2 SVGAGI (reference sequence). V lost 5 bases and J lost 0, with 8 bases in between. CDR3 sequence reads: CASSEGHSYNEQFF. CDR3 DNA sequence: TGTGCCAGCAGTGAGGGACACTCCTACAATGAGCAGTTCTTC.

The rearrangement joins TRBV5-1 to TRBJ2-2; 12 bases agree with TRBD2. Germline V lookup: CDR1 SGHRS, CDR2 YFSETQ. The length of the CDR3 is 16 residues. V lost 5 bases and J lost 3; bases outside the gene matches: 5. CDR3 amino acids: CASRRASGGDTGELFF. DNA for the CDR3: TGCGCCAGCAGACGTGCTAGCGGGGGGGACACCGGGGAGCTGTTTTTT.

V gene TRBV27 combines with J gene TRBJ1-6; TRBD1 aligns across 7 bases. Germline lookup yields CDR1 MNHEY and CDR2 SMNVEV (reference sequence). Trimming at V came to 5 bases and at J to 2 bases, leaving 6 bases not matched to a gene. The CDR3 runs to 16 residues. CDR3 sequence reads: CASSPYRGPYNSPLHF. Written as DNA, the CDR3 is TGTGCCAGCAGTCCATACAGGGGCCCCTATAATTCACCCCTCCACTTT.

The chain employs TRBV5-1 and TRBJ1-2, with TRBD1 identical over 8 bases. The CDR3 length is 15 residues. V gave up 0 bases and J gave up 5 bases; unmatched junction bases: 6. In germline, CDR1 is SGHRS, CDR2 YFSETQ. The CDR3 DNA reads TGCGCCAGCAGCTTGGTTGGACAGGGAGGATATGGCTACACCTTC. It codes for CASSLVGQGGYGYTF.

This clone was seen a few times. V gene TRBV5-1 combines with J gene TRBJ2-2; 7 bases align to TRBD2. Germline V gene data show CDR1 as SGHRS and CDR2 as YFSETQ. The V gene end was trimmed by 0 bases and the J gene end by 3 bases; junction bases not matched to a gene: 8. There are 17 residues in the CDR3. The CDR3 coding sequence is TGCGCCAGCAGCTTGGTCCCAGTGGGAGGGGACACCGGGGAGCTGTTTTTT. This encodes CASSLVPVGGDTGELFF.

This chain links TRBV23-1 with TRBJ2-3; the match to TRBD2 covers 7 bases. TRBV23-1 belongs to the ORF category, with a function that is uncertain. Trimming at V came to 0 bases and at J to 2 bases, leaving 8 bases not matched to a gene. The CDR3 is made up of 17 amino acids. DNA for the CDR3: TGCGCCAGCAGTCAATCGAAACTAGCGCGCAACACAGATACGCAGTATTTT. Translation: CASSQSKLARNTDTQYF.

V gene TRBV6-5 combines with J gene TRBJ2-2; D gene ambiguous. Trimming left V 8 bases short and J 0 bases short, with 13 bases between. CDR3 length: 15 residues. CDR1 MNHEY and CDR2 SVGAGI come from the germline V gene. CDR3 sequence: CASDRGDANTGELFF. The CDR3 bases are TGTGCCAGCGATCGAGGAGACGCGAACACCGGGGAGCTGTTTTTT.

This clone was seen a few times. This chain uses TRBV27 with TRBJ2-7; D perhaps matches TRBD2 (5 bases). Germline V lookup: CDR1 MNHEY, CDR2 SMNVEV (reference sequence). V dropped 5 bases and J dropped 0 bases, with 11 bases sitting between them. The CDR3 sequence is 14 residues long. Here the CDR3 reads CASSPYGDSYEQYF. The CDR3 nucleotides are TGTGCCAGCAGTCCATACGGGGACTCCTACGAGCAGTACTTC.

V and J are TRBV28 and TRBJ2-7; 7 bases line up with TRBD2. Germline V gene data show CDR1 as MDHEN and CDR2 as SYDVKM. The CDR3 loop spans 16 amino acids. The V gene end was trimmed by 4 bases and the J gene end by 2 bases; junction bases not matched to a gene: 11. CDR3 region: CASSSLIWGGPYEQYF. CDR3 coding DNA: TGTGCCAGCAGTTCCCTTATTTGGGGGGGTCCCTACGAGCAGTACTTC. Variable domain in full (rest from reference TRBV28 and TRBJ2-7): DVKVTQSSRYLVKRTGEKVFLECVQDMDHENMFWYRQDPGLGLRLIYFSYDVKMKEKGDIPEGYSVSREKKERFSLILESASTNQTSMYLCASSSLIWGGPYEQYFGPGTRLTVT.

The chain employs TRBV30 and TRBJ1-5; D ambiguous. The CDR3 runs 13 residues. Trimming removed 2 bases at V and 10 bases at J, with 15 bases between. CDR1 is GTSNPN, CDR2 SVGIG, per germline (reference sequence). The CDR3 DNA sequence: TGTGCCTGGAGTCCCCAGGATATCAGTCCCCAGCATTTT. It codes for CAWSPQDISPQHF.

The V and J genes are TRBV6-2 or TRBV6-3 and TRBJ1-5, with TRBD1 matching over 7 bases. J was trimmed by 0 bases and V by 4 bases; bases with no gene match: 9. Germline V gene sequence: CDR1 MNHEY, CDR2 SVGEGT. CDR3 size: 17 residues. In DNA form, the CDR3 reads TGTGCCAGCAGTTTAATCGACAGGGCTTATAGCAATCAGCCCCAGCATTTT. This translates into CASSLIDRAYSNQPQHF.

The V gene is TRBV12-5, the J gene TRBJ1-5; TRBD1 is a possible D gene (5 bases). Per germline, CDR1 LGHNT and CDR2 FRNRAP. The length of the CDR3 is 17 residues. V dropped 4 bases and J dropped 4 bases, with 20 bases sitting between them. Here the CDR3 DNA reads TGTGCTAGTGGTTCGGGTACGGTCGGGGGTGGAAATCAGCCCCAGCATTTT. This translates into CASGSGTVGGGNQPQHF.

This rearrangement joins TRBV19 to TRBJ1-3, with D possibly matching TRBD1 (5 bases). V shed 0 bases and J shed 0 bases, with 12 bases lying between them. There are 17 residues in the CDR3. Germline V gene data show CDR1 as LNHDA and CDR2 as SQIVND (reference sequence). The CDR3 coding sequence is TGTGCCAGTAGTATAGAGGGGCAGGGCCTCTCTGGAAACACCATATATTTT. It encodes CASSIEGQGLSGNTIYF.

The chain is built from TRBV15 and TRBJ2-7, with 7 nucleotides matching TRBD1. V dropped 1 base and J dropped 3; count of bases not matched to a gene: 6. This CDR3 has 15 residues. The germline CDR1 and CDR2 sequences are LNHNV and YYDKDF (reference sequence). The CDR3 DNA is TGTGCCACCAGCAGAGGTCGTACAGGGGACTACGAGCAGTACTTC. Encoded protein: CATSRGRTGDYEQYF.

J is TRBJ1-4 and V is TRBV10-1; a possible D gene is TRBD1 (6 bases). V lost 4 bases, J lost 7 bases, and 13 bases lay in between. There are 14 residues in the CDR3. CDR1 and CDR2 (germline): WNHNN, SYGVQD (reference sequence). Written as DNA, the CDR3 is TGCGCCAGCAGTGGAGGGGGTTTGGGTGAAAAACTGTTTTTT. Translated: CASSGGGLGEKLFF.